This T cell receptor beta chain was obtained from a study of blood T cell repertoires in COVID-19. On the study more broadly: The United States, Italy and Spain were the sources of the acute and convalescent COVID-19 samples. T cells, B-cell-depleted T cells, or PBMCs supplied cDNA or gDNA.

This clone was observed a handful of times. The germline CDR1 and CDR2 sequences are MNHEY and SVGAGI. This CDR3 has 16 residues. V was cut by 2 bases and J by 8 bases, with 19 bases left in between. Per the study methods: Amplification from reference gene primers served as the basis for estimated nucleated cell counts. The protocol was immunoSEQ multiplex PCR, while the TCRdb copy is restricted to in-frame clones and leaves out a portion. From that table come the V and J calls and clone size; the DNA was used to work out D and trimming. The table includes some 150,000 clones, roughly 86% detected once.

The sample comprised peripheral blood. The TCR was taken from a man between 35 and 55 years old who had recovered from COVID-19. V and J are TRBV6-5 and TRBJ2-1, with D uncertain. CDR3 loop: CASSYHPRVGRYEQFF. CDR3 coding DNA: TGTGCCAGCAGTTACCATCCTAGAGTAGGTCGCTATGAGCAGTTCTTC.